This T cell receptor beta chain appears in the sequencing data of a study of blood T cells in healthy people across ages. Looking at the study overall: About one barcoded beta molecule was captured per two T cells (by template switching).

It was with a sample-barcoded 5' primer and a J-beta primer mix that a second PCR of about 6 to 11 cycles was run. TCRdb reprocessed the 5' RACE reads via MiXCR and lists one record per CDR3 protein. This table holds about 1.8 million distinct CDR3 sequences, 40% to 55% found once. Turning to this clonotype: The antigen remains unidentified.

Study-level findings and limits: Long-lived donors had more naive CD4+ cells and higher diversity than aged donors.

In each sample, at least 7 million PBMCs were isolated. The specimen sequenced was blood. The clonotype was recovered from a woman between 35 and 50 years old in good health.

The CDR3 spells CASSLVVGDKNIQYF. The CDR3, as DNA: TGTGCCAGCAGCTTAGTGGTAGGGGACAAAAACATTCAGTACTTC. J is TRBJ2-4 and V is TRBV7-2; maybe TRBD1 (5 bases). Trimming took 1 base from V and 3 from J, leaving 10 bases between them. CDR1 SGHTA and CDR2 FQGNSA come from the germline V gene. This CDR3 comprises 15 residues.